Below, 32 T cell receptor beta chains from the same sample are listed, as sequenced in a study of cytomegalovirus exposure and HLA in healthy donors. 13 Jbeta primers and 60 Vbeta primers were used for the PCR. Data came from immunoSEQ multiplex PCR; TCRdb stores just in-frame clones and leaves some out. In the table there are around 99,000 clones, about four fifths of which are singletons. The sequenced sample consisted of PBMCs. All receptors derive from a woman aged 25 to 45 in good health and CMV-seronegative.

This rearrangement joins TRBV6-6 to TRBJ2-7, with D perhaps TRBD1 (5 bases). This CDR3 is 13 amino acids long. Germline V CDR1 and CDR2: MNHNY, SVGAGI (reference sequence). Trimming shortened V by 4 bases and J by 5 bases, and 12 bases separated the two germline ends. CDR3 residues: CASSFQGTDEQYF. The CDR3 DNA is TGTGCCAGCAGTTTTCAGGGTACCGACGAGCAGTACTTC.

This rearrangement joins TRBV7-2 to TRBJ2-3; 7 bases agree with TRBD2. The ends lost 5 bases at V and 2 bases at J; junction bases unmatched: 7. The CDR3 extends over 15 amino acids. From germline, CDR1 is SGHTA and CDR2 FQGNSA. The CDR3 DNA sequence: TGTGCCAGCAGCCTCCAGCGGGGCTACACAGATACGCAGTATTTT. Translation: CASSLQRGYTDTQYF.

The chain has TRBV7-2 and TRBJ2-7; tentatively, D is TRBD2 (6 bases). Germline assignment: CDR1 SGHTA and CDR2 FQGNSA. This CDR3 is built from 15 residues. V was clipped by 7 bases and J by 0 bases, with 16 bases between them. CDR3 sequence reads: CASTFGGTNSYEQYF. CDR3 DNA sequence: TGTGCCAGCACTTTCGGAGGGACCAACTCCTACGAGCAGTACTTC. Drawing the rest from reference TRBV7-2 and TRBJ2-7, the complete variable domain is GAGVSQSPSNKVTEKGKDVELRCDPISGHTALYWYRQSLGQGLEFLIYFQGNSAPDKSGLPSDRFSAERTGGSVSTLTIQRTQQEDSAVYLCASTFGGTNSYEQYFGPGTRLTVT.

This clone was found a few times. The gene calls are TRBV30 and TRBJ1-2; D perhaps matches TRBD1 (5 bases). Germline V gene lookup returns CDR1 GTSNPN and CDR2 SVGIG (reference sequence). V was pared by 5 bases and J by 8 bases, with 18 bases between. The CDR3 is made up of 13 amino acids. The CDR3 DNA reads as TGTGCCTGGGGGAGGGACCGCCCATGGGGCTACACCTTC. Amino acid sequence: CAWGRDRPWGYTF.

The count of this clone is one. The chain combines TRBV5-4 with TRBJ2-7; 7 positions agree with TRBD2. Trimming removed 4 bases from V and 7 bases from J; junction bases left unmatched: 17. This CDR3 is 16 amino acids long. CDR1 SGHNT and CDR2 YYREEE come from the germline V gene (reference sequence). The DNA of the CDR3 is TGTGCCAGCAGCCTAGGAGGGGCTAGCGGTAAGGAGGAGCAGTACTTC. Translation gives CASSLGGASGKEEQYF.

The chain has TRBV5-1 and TRBJ1-1, with 9 bases identical to TRBD1. The CDR3 totals 15 residues. Trimming took 3 bases from V and 4 from J; bases not matched to a gene: 7. Germline V gene sequence: CDR1 SGHRS, CDR2 YFSETQ. The CDR3 sequence: CASSSRTGQGTEAFF. The CDR3 DNA sequence: TGCGCCAGCAGCTCCCGAACGGGACAGGGCACTGAAGCTTTCTTT.

The chain recombines TRBV19 with TRBJ1-2; TRBD1 matches 9 bases. Trimming at V came to 9 bases and at J to 8 bases, leaving 13 bases not matched to a gene. CDR1 and CDR2 (germline): LNHDA, SQIVND (reference sequence). The length of the CDR3 is 14 residues. As DNA, the CDR3 is TGTGCCAGCCAACGGGGGGGGACAGGGATAGGCTACACCTTC. Residues: CASQRGGTGIGYTF.

This clone appeared a few times. The chain joins TRBV6-1 to TRBJ2-7; 11 positions match TRBD2. The CDR3 extends over 15 amino acids. CDR1 is MNHNS and CDR2 is SASEGT in the germline V gene. V lost 5 bases, J lost 3 bases, and 6 bases stayed unmatched. Here the CDR3 reads CASSISSGRFYEQYF. CDR3 in DNA: TGTGCCAGCAGTATTTCTAGCGGGAGGTTCTACGAGCAGTACTTC.

The chain carries TRBV9 and TRBJ2-5; TRBD2 matches at 7 bases. Per germline, CDR1 SGDLS and CDR2 YYNGEE. J gave up 5 bases and V 1 base, and 8 bases lay outside the gene matches. The CDR3 has 15 amino acids. CDR3 coding DNA: TGTGCCAGCAGCGTACGGGGGGACGGCGTTGAGACCCAGTACTTC. It translates to CASSVRGDGVETQYF.

This chain connects TRBV30 to TRBJ2-5; 8 bases agree with TRBD1. V shed 1 base, J shed 4 bases, and the junction held 5 bases outside the gene matches. The CDR3 contains 14 residues. CDR1 is GTSNPN and CDR2 is SVGIG in the germline V gene (reference sequence). Here the CDR3 reads CAWSGGTGTETQYF. In nucleotides, the CDR3 is TGTGCCTGGAGTGGCGGGACAGGTACAGAGACCCAGTACTTC. Full variable domain (outside the CDR3, taken from reference TRBV30 and TRBJ2-5): SQTIHQWPATLVQPVGSPLSLECTVEGTSNPNLYWYRQAAGRGLQLLFYSVGIGQISSEVPQNLSASRPQDRQFILSSKKLLLSDSGFYLCAWSGGTGTETQYFGPGTRLLVL.

The chain couples TRBV5-1 to TRBJ2-7; 8 nucleotides align to TRBD2. Germline V gene sequence: CDR1 SGHRS, CDR2 YFSETQ. V lost 2 bases and J lost 2; bases outside the gene matches: 3. The CDR3 sequence is 14 residues long. CDR3 in amino acids: CASSFSGITYEQYF. Here the CDR3 DNA reads TGCGCCAGCAGCTTTAGCGGGATCACCTACGAGCAGTACTTC.

The chain recombines TRBV9 with TRBJ2-3; D possibly corresponds to TRBD2 (6 bases). Deletions cut 2 bases from V and 5 bases from J, with 9 bases between. Germline values: CDR1 SGDLS, CDR2 YYNGEE. The CDR3 length is 13 residues. The CDR3 nucleotides read TGTGCCAGCAGCGTTAGCGGAGGAGATACGCAGTATTTT. This gives the protein CASSVSGGDTQYF.

The chain joins TRBV27 to TRBJ2-6; D uncertain. V was pared by 2 bases and J by 4 bases, with 3 bases between. The CDR3 runs to 13 residues. The germline gives CDR1 MNHEY, CDR2 SMNVEV (reference sequence). The CDR3 DNA reads as TGTGCCAGCAGTTTAACAGGGGCCAACGTCCTGACTTTC. Residues: CASSLTGANVLTF.

The genes are TRBV11-2 and TRBJ2-7, with 7 bases aligning to TRBD1. CDR1 is SGHAT, CDR2 FQNNGV, per germline. The length of the CDR3 is 12 residues. The V segment lost 6 bases and the J segment 6 bases; nucleotides outside the gene matches: 5. The CDR3 coding sequence is TGTGCCAGCAGGTACAGGGGTCCCGAGCAGTACTTC. Translating it yields CASRYRGPEQYF.

V is TRBV2 and J is TRBJ2-7, with 11 bases identical to TRBD2. This CDR3 has 14 amino acids. Germline V gene sequence: CDR1 SNHLY, CDR2 FYNNEI. V was pared by 7 bases and J by 3 bases, with 5 bases of the junction left unmatched. CDR3 residues: CASNPGTSGYEQYF. The CDR3, as DNA: TGTGCCAGCAATCCCGGGACTAGCGGCTACGAGCAGTACTTC.

The chain uses TRBV7-9 and TRBJ2-1, with D tentatively TRBD2 (5 bases). Per germline, CDR1 SEHNR and CDR2 FQNEAQ (reference sequence). The CDR3 contains 13 residues. V was cut by 5 bases and J by 8 bases, with 13 bases left in between. CDR3 coding DNA: TGTGCCAGCAGCCCGAAGCTCGGGGATGAGCAGTTCTTC. Amino acid sequence: CASSPKLGDEQFF.

This clone has more than one count but fewer than ten. This CDR3 reads CASSQDPFYGSQDTQYF. The CDR3 DNA reads TGCGCCAGCAGCCAAGACCCTTTTTACGGGAGCCAAGATACGCAGTATTTT. The V call is TRBV4-3, the J call TRBJ2-3; TRBD2 might be the D (6 bases). The V gene lost 0 bases and the J gene lost 5 bases, with 18 bases spanning the gap. Germline V gene data show CDR1 as LGHNA and CDR2 as YSLEER. This CDR3 spans 17 amino acids.

The chain employs TRBV18 and TRBJ1-1; maybe TRBD1 (6 bases). Germline CDR1 reads KGHSH; CDR2 reads LQKENI. The V end lost 8 bases, the J end lost 1 base, and 14 bases lay between the germline ends. This CDR3 has 14 amino acids. The CDR3 DNA sequence: TGTGCCAGCACTGCACAGGGTAGGAACACTGAAGCTTTCTTT. Residues: CASTAQGRNTEAFF.

This chain joins TRBV6-5 and TRBJ2-5; TRBD2 aligns across 11 bases. The germline V gene has CDR1 MNHEY and CDR2 SVGAGI. This CDR3 is built from 15 residues. Trimming cost V 2 bases and J 2 bases; bases outside gene matches: 1. CDR3 in amino acids: CASSYGLAGQETQYF. In nucleotides, the CDR3 is TGTGCCAGCAGTTACGGACTAGCGGGTCAAGAGACCCAGTACTTC.

This sequence joins TRBV19 and TRBJ1-5, with D perhaps matching TRBD1 (6 bases). The CDR3 is 13 residues long. V was clipped by 3 bases and J by 9 bases, with 12 bases between them. The germline CDR1 and CDR2 sequences are LNHDA and SQIVND (reference sequence). CDR3 residues: CASSMGQAGPQHF. The CDR3 coding sequence is TGTGCCAGTAGTATGGGACAAGCCGGGCCCCAGCATTTT.

The chain joins TRBV21-1 to TRBJ2-7; the DNA was not used to check the table's D call, TRBD2. TRBV21-1 is a pseudogene. The CDR3 extends over 14 amino acids. CDR3 nucleotide sequence: TGTGCCAGTCGACCACATGACGGAGCCTACGAGCAGTACTTC. The encoded protein is CASRPHDGAYEQYF.

This chain connects TRBV7-2 to TRBJ2-3; D not certain. This CDR3 contains 15 residues. V was cut by 6 bases and J by 0 bases, with 13 bases left in between. Germline CDR1 and CDR2: SGHTA and FQGNSA. The CDR3 DNA reads as TGTGCCAGCAGAGATCAACTTTCAAGCACAGATACGCAGTATTTT. Its protein product is CASRDQLSSTDTQYF.

The chain combines TRBV7-8 with TRBJ2-1, with 7 nucleotides matching TRBD2. The CDR3 contains 15 residues. Trimming removed 3 bases from V and 8 bases from J; junction bases left unmatched: 10. Germline assignment: CDR1 SGHVS and CDR2 FQNEAQ. This CDR3 is CASSFEFSGRDEQFF. DNA of the CDR3: TGTGCCAGCAGCTTCGAGTTTAGCGGGCGAGATGAGCAGTTCTTC.

The J gene is TRBJ1-1, the V gene TRBV30, with D possibly TRBD1 on 5 matching bases. Trimming left V 5 bases short and J 1 base short, with 8 bases between. Germline V CDR1 and CDR2: GTSNPN, SVGIG (reference sequence). The CDR3 totals 12 residues. The CDR3 sequence: CAWDSQNTEAFF. CDR3 nucleotide sequence: TGTGCCTGGGACAGCCAGAACACTGAAGCTTTCTTT.

The chain joins TRBV29-1 to TRBJ2-1, with 8 bases that match TRBD2. The CDR3 is made up of 14 amino acids. V trimming: 4 bases; J trimming: 3 bases; junction bases outside the gene matches: 5. Germline V gives CDR1 SQVTM, CDR2 ANQGSEA. The CDR3 DNA reads as TGCAGCGTTGTCGGGACTAGAGTCTACAATGAGCAGTTCTTC. Translating gives CSVVGTRVYNEQFF.

The CDR3 sequence is CASSEGDYEQYF. The CDR3 coding sequence is TGTGCCAGCAGTGAAGGAGACTACGAGCAGTACTTC. The chain combines TRBV6-5 with TRBJ2-7; no clear D. Trimming pared 5 bases from V and 3 bases from J, leaving 8 bases between. CDR1 and CDR2 from the germline V gene are MNHEY and SVGAGI. This CDR3 spans 12 amino acids.

The J gene is TRBJ2-7, the V gene TRBV29-1; 13 nucleotides align to TRBD2. After removal of 7 bases from V and 4 bases from J, the junction contained 7 bases not matched to a gene. Germline V gene sequence: CDR1 SQVTM, CDR2 ANQGSEA. This CDR3 has 14 residues. DNA for the CDR3: TGCAGCGCCGGACTAGCGGGAGCAATATACGAGCAGTACTTC. Translation: CSAGLAGAIYEQYF.

The chain joins TRBV5-1 to TRBJ1-1; TRBD1 matches at 12 bases. The CDR3 totals 17 residues. Germline CDR1 is SGHRS and CDR2 is YFSETQ. Unmatched junction bases numbered 10, after V lost 2 bases and J lost 5 bases. Here the CDR3 reads CASSFLPGQGAGTEAFF. The CDR3 nucleotides are TGCGCCAGCAGCTTTTTGCCGGGACAGGGGGCTGGGACTGAAGCTTTCTTT.

The chain combines TRBV28 with TRBJ2-7; possible D gene TRBD1, 5 bases. CDR3 length: 13 residues. V was cut by 3 bases and J by 7 bases, with 13 bases left in between. Looked up from germline, CDR1 is MDHEN and CDR2 is SYDVKM. The CDR3 region has the DNA TGTGCCAGCAGTTTCTGGGTTAGGGGTGAGCAGTACTTC. Amino acids: CASSFWVRGEQYF.

The chain joins TRBV30 to TRBJ2-2; 9 positions agree with TRBD1. The germline CDR1 and CDR2 sequences are GTSNPN and SVGIG (reference sequence). The J segment lost 6 bases and the V segment lost 4 bases, leaving 6 bases of the junction unmatched. This CDR3 is 14 amino acids long. As DNA, the CDR3 is TGTGCCTGGACTGCGGGACAGGGTGCCGGGGAGCTGTTTTTT. This sequence encodes CAWTAGQGAGELFF.

The chain is built from TRBV4-3 and TRBJ2-7, with D maybe TRBD2 (5 bases). CDR1 LGHNA and CDR2 YSLEER come from the germline V gene. The CDR3 consists of 13 residues. V lost 2 bases and J lost 7, with 12 bases in between. The CDR3 bases are TGCGCCAGCAGCCAACTCCCGGGAAAAGAGCAGTACTTC. This encodes CASSQLPGKEQYF.

This clone was seen only a few times. V gene TRBV7-6 combines with J gene TRBJ1-2; possible D gene TRBD1, 5 bases. Germline V gives CDR1 SGHVS, CDR2 FNYEAQ. V lost 5 bases, J lost 2 bases, and 21 bases lay in between. The CDR3 contains 17 residues. CDR3 sequence (DNA): TGTGCCAGCAGCCAGTGGGGAGGGCAGGGATGGAACTATGGCTACACCTTC. This codes for CASSQWGGQGWNYGYTF.